This is a list of T cell receptor beta chains from one sample in a study of T cell changes during pregnancy in multiple sclerosis. Libraries were prepared by immunoSEQ multiplex PCR; TCRdb keeps only in-frame clonotypes and omits some of them. Of tens of thousands of clones listed, nearly 95% are singletons. Sequencing used peripheral blood, obtained in the third trimester of pregnancy. The receptors come from a female donor with multiple sclerosis, enrolled in a pregnancy study. Both conserved end residues are part of each CDR3. D genes are given only for firm matches. A clone size is listed for some rows: how often the clone was seen (once, few, many), or a class if it is expanded.

CDR3nt: TGTGCCAGCAGCTTAAGCGACAGGGGGAATTTGGAAAAACTGTTTTTT
CDR3aa: CASSLSDRGNLEKLFF
v_gene: TRBV7-9
j_gene: TRBJ1-4
abundance: -
d_gene: TRBD1

CDR3nt: TGTGCCACAGGGGGCTTCTCGGTTGGGGAGACCCAGTACTTC
CDR3aa: CATGGFSVGETQYF
v_gene: TRBV7-9
j_gene: TRBJ2-5
abundance: -
d_gene: TRBD1

CDR3nt: TGTGCCAGCAGTTACGTGAGCTCTGGAAACACCATATATTTT
CDR3aa: CASSYVSSGNTIYF
v_gene: TRBV6-5
j_gene: TRBJ1-3
abundance: once
d_gene: -

CDR3nt: TGCGCCAGCAGCCAAGATCCCACCAGCAATGAGCAGTTCTTC
CDR3aa: CASSQDPTSNEQFF
v_gene: TRBV4-3
j_gene: TRBJ2-1
abundance: -
d_gene: -

CDR3nt: TGTGCCAGCAGCTTAGGGGGACTAGCGGGAGGGTCCAATGAGCAGTTCTTC
CDR3aa: CASSLGGLAGGSNEQFF
v_gene: TRBV11-3
j_gene: TRBJ2-1
abundance: -
d_gene: TRBD2

CDR3nt: TGTGCCAGCAGTCCCGGGAACCTAGCCAAAAACATTCAGTACTTC
CDR3aa: CASSPGNLAKNIQYF
v_gene: TRBV6-5
j_gene: TRBJ2-4
abundance: -
d_gene: -

CDR3nt: TGCAGCGTTCACCCGGGACAGGGGGCCGACGAGCAGTACTTC
CDR3aa: CSVHPGQGADEQYF
v_gene: TRBV29-1
j_gene: TRBJ2-7
abundance: -
d_gene: TRBD1

CDR3nt: TGTGCCTGGAGTGTACGGACAGCTCAGAACACTGAAGCTTTCTTT
CDR3aa: CAWSVRTAQNTEAFF
v_gene: TRBV30
j_gene: TRBJ1-1
abundance: -
d_gene: -

CDR3nt: TGTGCCAGCAGTTTCCGCGGGAGGGGGTACCAAGAGACCCAGTACTTC
CDR3aa: CASSFRGRGYQETQYF
v_gene: TRBV28
j_gene: TRBJ2-5
abundance: -
d_gene: TRBD2

CDR3nt: TGTGCCAGCACCTCCCCCAGGGGACAAAATTCGACCTACGAGCAGTACTTC
CDR3aa: CASTSPRGQNSTYEQYF
v_gene: TRBV28
j_gene: TRBJ2-7
abundance: -
d_gene: -

CDR3nt: TGTGCCAGCAGCCCCAGGGTTTTGGGAAATGAGCAGTTCTTC
CDR3aa: CASSPRVLGNEQFF
v_gene: TRBV14
j_gene: TRBJ2-1
abundance: -
d_gene: -

CDR3nt: TGTGCCAGTAACCCTAGCGGGAGTCTCCCGCTCTACGAGCAGTACTTC
CDR3aa: CASNPSGSLPLYEQYF
v_gene: TRBV19
j_gene: TRBJ2-7
abundance: -
d_gene: TRBD2

CDR3nt: TGTGCCAGCAGCGGGCAGGCGGGAGTTCTGACCGGGGAGCTGTTTTTT
CDR3aa: CASSGQAGVLTGELFF
v_gene: TRBV7-9
j_gene: TRBJ2-2
abundance: -
d_gene: TRBD2

CDR3nt: TGTGCCAGTAGTATTGGGCGGGTAGGGGAGCAGTTCTTC
CDR3aa: CASSIGRVGEQFF
v_gene: TRBV19
j_gene: TRBJ2-1
abundance: -
d_gene: -

CDR3nt: TGTGCCAGCAGGCGAACAGGGGCCGAAAATCAGCCCCAGCATTTT
CDR3aa: CASRRTGAENQPQHF
v_gene: TRBV7-2
j_gene: TRBJ1-5
abundance: -
d_gene: TRBD1

CDR3nt: TGTGCCAGCAGCGTTTTACAGGGGAACACTGAAGCTTTCTTT
CDR3aa: CASSVLQGNTEAFF
v_gene: TRBV9
j_gene: TRBJ1-1
abundance: -
d_gene: -

CDR3nt: TGTGCTAGTGCTCCAGGGATGAACACTGAAGCTTTCTTT
CDR3aa: CASAPGMNTEAFF
v_gene: TRBV12-5
j_gene: TRBJ1-1
abundance: -
d_gene: -